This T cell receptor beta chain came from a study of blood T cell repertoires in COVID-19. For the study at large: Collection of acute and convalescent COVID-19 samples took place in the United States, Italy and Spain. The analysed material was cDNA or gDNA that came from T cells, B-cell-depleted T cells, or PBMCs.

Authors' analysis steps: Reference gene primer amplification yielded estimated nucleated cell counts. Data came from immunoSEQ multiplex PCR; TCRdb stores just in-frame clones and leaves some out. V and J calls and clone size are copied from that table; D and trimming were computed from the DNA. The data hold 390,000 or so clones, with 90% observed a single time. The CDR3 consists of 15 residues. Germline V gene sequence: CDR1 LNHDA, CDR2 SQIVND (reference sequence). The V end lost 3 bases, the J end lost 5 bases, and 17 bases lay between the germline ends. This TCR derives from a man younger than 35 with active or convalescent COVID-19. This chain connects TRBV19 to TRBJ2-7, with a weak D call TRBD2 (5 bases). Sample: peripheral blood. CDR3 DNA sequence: TGTGCCAGTAGTATGACCGGGATCGGCAACGACGAGCAGTACTTC. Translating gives CASSMTGIGNDEQYF.